This T cell receptor beta chain was documented in a study of T cell responses to AZD1222 COVID-19 vaccine. Notes on the study in general: The sample set comprised mostly white British donors with more females, and clonal diversity was possibly underestimated. When two AZD1222 doses had been given, Spike-specific TCR breadth and depth rose. Baseline seropositives among AZD1222 recipients totaled only 6 or 7. Researchers report vaccine-associated CD4 TCRs spanning spike, with dominance at 160-218 and 743-854.

From germline, CDR1 is SGHNT and CDR2 YENEEA. The CDR3 loop spans 13 amino acids. The V gene lost 1 base and the J gene lost 1 base, with 4 bases spanning the gap. Sequencing used immunoSEQ multiplex PCR; TCRdb keeps in-frame clones, though not all of them. The sample consists of 90,000 to 120,000 clones, around 92% of them appearing once. As concerns this clone: The antigen is undetermined.

The sample here was peripheral blood, taken 28 days after the second AZD1222 dose. The clonotype originates from an adult who received the AZD1222 COVID-19 vaccine. The V gene is TRBV11-3, the J gene TRBJ1-1; no firm D call. DNA of the CDR3: TGTGCCAGCAGCTTAGGTTCGAACACTGAAGCTTTCTTT. Residues: CASSLGSNTEAFF.